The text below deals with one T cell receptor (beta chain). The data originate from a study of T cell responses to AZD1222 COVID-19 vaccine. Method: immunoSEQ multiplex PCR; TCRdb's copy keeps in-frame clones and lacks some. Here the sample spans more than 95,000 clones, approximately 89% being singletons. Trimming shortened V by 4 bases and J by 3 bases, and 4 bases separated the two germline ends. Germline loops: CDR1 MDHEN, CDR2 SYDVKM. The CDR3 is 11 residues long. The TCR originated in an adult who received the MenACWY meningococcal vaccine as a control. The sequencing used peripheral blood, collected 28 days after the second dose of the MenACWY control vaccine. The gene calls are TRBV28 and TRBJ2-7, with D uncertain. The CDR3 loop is CASSSGYEQYF. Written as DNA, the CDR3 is TGTGCCAGCAGTTCTGGCTACGAGCAGTACTTC.